This T cell receptor beta chain was profiled in a study of shared clonotypes between healthy human individuals. Study-level background: Donors consisted of a couple of women and a few men between 18 and 49. Study-wide points: The naive CD4 repertoires of a handful of donors were compared, and around 4.9% of clonotypes were shared.

Naive CD8 cells lacked CD45RO and underwent positive selection for CCR7, leaving out terminally differentiated effector memory CD45RA+ cells. Of note for this clone: Its antigen is currently unknown.

Each subset's genomic DNA was shared equally among a number of immunoSEQ plates. Methods used by the authors: From ImmunoSEQ came sequences covering only the junction and carrying no quality scores, so filtering differed. Using immunoSEQ multiplex PCR, the repertoire was profiled, and TCRdb retains in-frame clones only, with some absent. That table gives V, J and clone size, and the DNA gave D and trimming. The sample contains around 2.1 million clones, about 93% of which appear only once. Germline values: CDR1 SEHNR, CDR2 FQNEAQ (reference sequence). This CDR3 is 14 amino acids long. The germline V and J ends were trimmed by 1 base and 6 bases, with 12 bases remaining between them.

This clonotype was obtained from a young man in good health. Some clones in this sample may be carry-over from other donors' samples. The sample consisted of naive CD8+ T cells from PBMCs. The J gene is TRBJ1-2, the V gene TRBV7-9; D ambiguous. The CDR3 region is CASSLVGVSDGYTF. DNA for the CDR3: TGTGCCAGCAGCTTAGTCGGGGTTTCGGATGGCTACACCTTC.